The 10 T cell receptor beta chains presented below share a single source sample, sequenced in a study of blood T cell repertoires in COVID-19. Here immunoSEQ multiplex PCR was the method, and the copy in TCRdb shows in-frame clones only, minus some. The sample has about 170,000 clones, more than 65% seen once. The sequenced sample was peripheral blood. The receptors stem from a man aged 70-80 years with active or convalescent COVID-19.

The CDR3 DNA sequence: TGCGCCAGCCAGACAGGGGCAACTGGAAACACCATATATTTT. Encoded protein: CASQTGATGNTIYF. The chain combines TRBV5-1 with TRBJ1-3, with TRBD1 identical over 8 bases. CDR1 SGHRS and CDR2 YFSETQ come from the germline V gene. CDR3 length: 14 amino acids. V gave up 7 bases and J gave up 2 bases; unmatched junction bases: 5.

The chain links TRBV5-1 to TRBJ2-6; 12 bases are a match to TRBD2. Germline V gene sequence: CDR1 SGHRS, CDR2 YFSETQ. This CDR3 has 19 residues. V shed 3 bases and J 0 bases; nucleotides not matched to a gene: 7. The CDR3 DNA follows: TGCGCCAGCAGCTCCGGACTAGCGGGAATGAGCTCTGGGGCCAACGTCCTGACTTTC. It specifies CASSSGLAGMSSGANVLTF.

V and J are TRBV14 and TRBJ2-3; D gene uncertain. This CDR3 is 17 amino acids long. V lost 1 base to trimming and J lost 1 base, with 15 bases between them. Germline values: CDR1 SGHDN, CDR2 FVKESK. Here the CDR3 DNA reads TGTGCCAGCAGCCAAGGGTCAACTGTTACCCGCACAGATACGCAGTATTTT. Its protein product is CASSQGSTVTRTDTQYF.

This sequence joins TRBV7-2 and TRBJ1-1; D possibly corresponds to TRBD1 (5 bases). Germline CDR1 is SGHTA and CDR2 is FQGNSA. The V end was cut by 4 bases, the J end by 2 bases, with 14 bases between. The CDR3 runs 15 residues. The CDR3 region is CASSSQTALNTEAFF. Here the CDR3 DNA reads TGTGCCAGCAGCTCCCAGACAGCGCTTAACACTGAAGCTTTCTTT.

This clone has at least ten counts. The rearrangement uses TRBV7-9 and TRBJ1-3; unclear D gene. V was clipped by 4 bases and J by 2 bases, with 9 bases between them. Germline V lookup: CDR1 SEHNR, CDR2 FQNEAQ (reference sequence). The CDR3 extends over 14 amino acids. CDR3 sequence reads: CASSSHGAGNTIYF. The CDR3 DNA sequence: TGTGCCAGCAGCTCCCACGGGGCTGGAAACACCATATATTTT.

This clone occurred once. The genes are TRBV18 and TRBJ1-4, with D possibly being TRBD1 (5 bases). V lost 2 bases and J 3 bases, leaving 13 bases between the germline ends. CDR3 size: 16 residues. Germline values: CDR1 KGHSH, CDR2 LQKENI. Written as DNA, the CDR3 is TGTGCCAGCTCACCAAAAGCAGGGCCGGCTAATGAAAAACTGTTTTTT. This encodes CASSPKAGPANEKLFF.

J is TRBJ2-5 and V is TRBV7-9, with D possibly matching TRBD1 (5 bases). This CDR3 has 18 residues. V lost 0 bases to trimming and J lost 4 bases, with 21 bases between them. Germline V gene sequence: CDR1 SEHNR, CDR2 FQNEAQ (reference sequence). CDR3 protein: CASSLASGAAWPGETQYF. The CDR3 bases are TGTGCCAGCAGCTTAGCGAGTGGGGCAGCTTGGCCGGGAGAGACCCAGTACTTC.

The chain recombines TRBV6-6 with TRBJ1-1; TRBD1 matches at 7 bases. V was clipped by 8 bases and J by 2 bases; unmatched bases: 8. This CDR3 has 14 amino acids. The V gene's germline CDR1 is MNHNY and CDR2 SVGAGI (reference sequence). The CDR3 sequence is CASAYQGGNTEAFF. The CDR3 DNA sequence: TGTGCCAGCGCCTATCAGGGGGGTAACACTGAAGCTTTCTTT.

The chain uses TRBV30 and TRBJ1-2, with D possibly being TRBD1 (6 bases). CDR1 and CDR2 from the germline V gene are GTSNPN and SVGIG (reference sequence). There are 14 residues in the CDR3. V dropped 4 bases and J dropped 4 bases, with 16 bases sitting between them. CDR3 sequence: CAWTPSGHLYGYTF. The CDR3 DNA reads TGTGCCTGGACCCCTTCGGGACACCTCTATGGCTACACCTTC.

The gene calls are TRBV7-2 and TRBJ2-7, with D unclear. The CDR3 runs 12 residues. Germline CDR1 reads SGHTA; CDR2 reads FQGNSA. Trimming left V 2 bases short and J 0 bases short, with 2 bases between. The DNA for the CDR3 is TGTGCCAGCAGCTTACGCTCCTACGAGCAGTACTTC. Its protein product is CASSLRSYEQYF.